The clone carrying this TCR beta chain was counted at least ten times. Unique molecular identifiers tagged the TCRbeta library. From the PCR reads, TCRdb called clonotypes with MiXCR, one entry per CDR3 protein. Of some 600,000 distinct CDR3 sequences listed, around a sixth are singletons. Trimming stripped 7 bases from V and 5 bases from J, with 18 bases between. CDR1 is SQVTM, CDR2 ANQGSEA, per germline. The CDR3 totals 14 residues. The data stem from a study of T-cell reconstitution after alpha-beta-depleted transplantation in children. The origin of this receptor is a human donor who donated a stem cell graft to a child with acute myeloid leukemia. The rearrangement joins TRBV29-1 to TRBJ2-1; TRBD1 is a possible D gene (6 bases). This material consisted of PBMCs from the stem cell graft donor, taken from the stem cell graft. This CDR3 is CSERTGPGNNEQFF. The CDR3 nucleotides read TGCAGCGAGCGAACAGGGCCGGGGAACAATGAGCAGTTCTTC.